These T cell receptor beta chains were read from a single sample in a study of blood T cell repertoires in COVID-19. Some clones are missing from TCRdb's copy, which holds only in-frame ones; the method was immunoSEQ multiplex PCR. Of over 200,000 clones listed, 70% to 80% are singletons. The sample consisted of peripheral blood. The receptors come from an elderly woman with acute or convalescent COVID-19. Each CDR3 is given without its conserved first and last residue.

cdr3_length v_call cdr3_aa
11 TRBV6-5 ASGGQYTGELF
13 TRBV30 AWSRPGDRVHEQF
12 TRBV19 ASNRVLGDYGYT
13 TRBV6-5 ASSYTGAGTDTQY
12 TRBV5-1 ASSLTGNNQPQH
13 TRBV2 ASRLRGSGGDTQY
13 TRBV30 AWSFPTGGNQPQH
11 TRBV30 AWSAHSGYEQY
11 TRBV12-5 ASGFGGDQPQH
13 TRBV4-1 ASSQGLQDQETQY
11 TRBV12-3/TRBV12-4 ASSSRLAYEQY
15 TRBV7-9 ASSFKSGTSSYNEQF
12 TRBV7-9 ASSLARRDSEAF
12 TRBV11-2 ASTFPGSNSPLH
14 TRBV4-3 ASSQDIGSGGTEAF
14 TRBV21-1 ASSTHRTGINEKLF
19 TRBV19 ASSIGLGQGARGPLNQPQH
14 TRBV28 ASSSFATGGRETQY
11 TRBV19 ASSPGSNQPQH
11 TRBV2 ASGRENTDTQY
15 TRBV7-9 ASSSTQGTISNQPQH
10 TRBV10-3 ATQGAGTEAF
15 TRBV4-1 ASSQDPREGQNTEAF
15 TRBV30 AWSGATSGRGYNEQF
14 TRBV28 ASTLLPGQGRTEAF
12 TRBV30 AWSVQATGEKLF
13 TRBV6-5 ASSYDGDSNYGYT
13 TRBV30 AWSVNRVATGELF
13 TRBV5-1 ASSRDTPLNSPLH
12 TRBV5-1 ASSLASLGYGYT
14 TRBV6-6 ASKAAGSSYNSPLH
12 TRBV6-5 ASRRDFETGVAF
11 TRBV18 ASSAGEGYEQY
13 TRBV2 ASSEGRFSNQPQH
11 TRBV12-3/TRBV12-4 ASSPRGNYGYT
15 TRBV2 ASDTSGAGPYYNEQF
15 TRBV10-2 ASSERGYGGVLREQY
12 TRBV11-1 ASSFFGGPYEQY
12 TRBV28 ASSSRQGADGAF
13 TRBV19 ASKESDRSNQPQH
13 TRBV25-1 ASRQSVTLYNEQF
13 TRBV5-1 ASSAESLGPLGYT
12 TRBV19 ASTGRGLNQPQH
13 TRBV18 ASSPRGGFIEEAF
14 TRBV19 ASSIAGTSSYNEQF